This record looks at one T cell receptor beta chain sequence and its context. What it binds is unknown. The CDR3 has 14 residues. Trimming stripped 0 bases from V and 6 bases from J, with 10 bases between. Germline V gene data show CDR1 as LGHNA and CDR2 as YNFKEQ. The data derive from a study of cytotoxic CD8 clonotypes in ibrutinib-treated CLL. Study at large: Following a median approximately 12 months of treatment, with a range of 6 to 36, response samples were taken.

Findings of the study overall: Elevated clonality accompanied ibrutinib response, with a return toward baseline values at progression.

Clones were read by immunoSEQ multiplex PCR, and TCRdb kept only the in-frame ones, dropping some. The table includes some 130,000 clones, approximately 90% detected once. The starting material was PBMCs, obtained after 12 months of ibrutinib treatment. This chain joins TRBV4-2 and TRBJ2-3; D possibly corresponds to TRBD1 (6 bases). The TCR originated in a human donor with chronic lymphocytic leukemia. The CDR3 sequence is CASSQDLGADTQYF. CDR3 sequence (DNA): TGTGCCAGCAGCCAAGATCTGGGGGCGGATACGCAGTATTTT.